This TCR beta chain was observed in a study of blood T cell repertoires in COVID-19. The wider study: Sample material is recorded as cDNA or gDNA derived from T cells, B-cell-depleted T cells, or PBMCs.

CDR1 is SGHAT, CDR2 FQNNGV, per germline. The germline V and J ends were trimmed by 4 bases and 4 bases, with 10 bases remaining between them. This CDR3 contains 13 residues. Authors' data handling: Reference gene primer amplification gave nucleated cell count estimates. Sequencing used immunoSEQ multiplex PCR; TCRdb keeps in-frame clones, though not all of them. V and J calls and clone size follow that table, whereas D and trimming were derived from the DNA. Of approximately 500,000 clones listed, about 89% are singletons. The chain carries TRBV11-2 and TRBJ2-5; weak D call: TRBD1 (5 bases). Sequencing input: peripheral blood. The receptor was derived from a woman aged 50 to 65 with COVID-19, enrolled during active disease. The CDR3 region has the DNA TGTGCCAGCAGCTCTTGGACAACAGAGACCCAGTACTTC. It yields the protein CASSSWTTETQYF.